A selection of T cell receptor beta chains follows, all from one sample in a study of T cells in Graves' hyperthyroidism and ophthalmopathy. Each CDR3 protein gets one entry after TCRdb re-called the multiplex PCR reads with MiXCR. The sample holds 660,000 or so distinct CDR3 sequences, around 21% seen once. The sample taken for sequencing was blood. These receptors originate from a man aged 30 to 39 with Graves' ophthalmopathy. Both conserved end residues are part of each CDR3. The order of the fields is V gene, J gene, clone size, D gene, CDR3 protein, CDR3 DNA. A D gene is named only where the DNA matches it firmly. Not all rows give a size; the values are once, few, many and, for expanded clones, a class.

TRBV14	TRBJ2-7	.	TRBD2	CASSELAAYEQYF	TGTGCCAGCAGTGAACTAGCGGCCTACGAGCAGTACTTC
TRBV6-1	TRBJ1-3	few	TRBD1	CASSFTGTGTGNTIYF	TGTGCCAGCAGTTTCACCGGGACAGGGACTGGAAACACCATATATTTT
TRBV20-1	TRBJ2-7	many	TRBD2	CSAPGLMSYEQYF	TGCAGTGCTCCGGGACTAATGTCCTACGAGCAGTACTTC
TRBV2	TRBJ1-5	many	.	CASSEMGTQPQHF	TGTGCCAGCAGTGAAATGGGGACTCAGCCCCAGCATTTT
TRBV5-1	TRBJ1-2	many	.	CASSPGRQRYGYTF	TGCGCCAGCAGCCCGGGACGCCAGCGCTATGGCTACACCTTC
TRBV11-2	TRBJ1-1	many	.	CASSLEGTVDTEAFF	TGTGCCAGCAGCTTAGAGGGCACGGTGGACACTGAAGCTTTCTTT
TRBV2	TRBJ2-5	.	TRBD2	CASSGTRRETQYF	TGTGCCAGCAGCGGGACTAGAAGGGAGACCCAGTACTTC
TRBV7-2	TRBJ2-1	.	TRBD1	CASSSTGGFGEQFF	TGTGCCAGCAGCTCGACAGGGGGATTCGGAGAGCAGTTCTTC
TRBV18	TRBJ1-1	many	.	CASSPALGEYVEAFF	TGTGCCAGCTCACCCGCTTTAGGCGAGTACGTTGAAGCTTTCTTT
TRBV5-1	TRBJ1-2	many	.	CASSLAMTGVNGYTF	TGCGCCAGCAGCTTAGCTATGACAGGAGTCAATGGCTACACCTTC
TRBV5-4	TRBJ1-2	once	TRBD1	CASSPGQIGGYTF	TGTGCCAGCAGCCCGGGACAGATCGGGGGCTACACCTTC
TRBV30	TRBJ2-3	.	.	CAWSVRGHDSTDTQYF	TGTGCCTGGAGTGTACGGGGACACGATAGCACAGATACGCAGTATTTT
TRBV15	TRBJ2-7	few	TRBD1	CATSPGTGYEQYF	TGTGCCACCTCCCCCGGGACAGGCTACGAGCAGTACTTC
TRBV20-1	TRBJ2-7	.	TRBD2	CSARAKRGNYEQYF	TGCAGTGCTAGAGCTAAGCGGGGCAATTACGAGCAGTACTTC
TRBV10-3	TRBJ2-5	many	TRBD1	CAISPGQANQETQYF	TGTGCCATCAGCCCTGGACAGGCGAACCAAGAGACCCAGTACTTC
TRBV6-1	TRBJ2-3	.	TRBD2	CASSFTSGRATDTQYF	TGTGCCAGCAGTTTCACTAGCGGGAGGGCAACAGATACGCAGTATTTT
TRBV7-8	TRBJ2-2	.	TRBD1	CASSLPDRGRDTGELFF	TGTGCCAGCAGCCTCCCTGACAGGGGGCGTGACACCGGGGAGCTGTTTTTT
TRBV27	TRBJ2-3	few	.	CASRLTESYTDTQYF	TGTGCCAGCAGGCTAACAGAGAGTTACACAGATACGCAGTATTTT
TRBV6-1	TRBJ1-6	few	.	CASSWDIGRTSNNSPLHF	TGTGCCAGCAGTTGGGACATCGGACGGACCTCCAATAATTCACCCCTCCACTTT
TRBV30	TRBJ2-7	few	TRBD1	CADQPPLDRGSYEQYF	TGTGCCGACCAACCGCCTCTGGACAGGGGCTCCTACGAGCAGTACTTC
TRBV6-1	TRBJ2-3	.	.	CASSRSLEDTQYF	TGTGCCAGCAGTCGATCTCTAGAAGATACGCAGTATTTT
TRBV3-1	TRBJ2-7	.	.	CASSQVSSGVRSYEQYF	TGTGCCAGCAGCCAAGTATCGTCCGGGGTGCGCTCCTACGAGCAGTACTTC
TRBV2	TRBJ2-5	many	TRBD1	CASSEALQGKGAKETQYF	TGTGCCAGCAGTGAAGCGCTTCAGGGGAAGGGGGCCAAAGAGACCCAGTACTTC
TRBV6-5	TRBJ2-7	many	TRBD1	CASSYSPGTGFYEQYF	TGTGCCAGCAGTTACTCACCTGGGACAGGATTCTACGAGCAGTACTTC
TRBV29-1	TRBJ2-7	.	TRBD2	CSVVGSGRETYEQYF	TGCAGCGTTGTTGGTAGCGGGAGGGAAACCTACGAGCAGTACTTC
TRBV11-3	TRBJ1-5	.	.	CASSLGWWNEGIPQHF	TGTGCCAGCAGCTTGGGGTGGTGGAATGAAGGAATCCCCCAGCATTTT
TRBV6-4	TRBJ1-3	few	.	CASSQVGNTIYF	TGTGCCAGCAGCCAGGTTGGAAACACCATATATTTT
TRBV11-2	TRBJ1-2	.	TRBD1	CASSLTDRGGYGYTF	TGTGCCAGCAGCTTAACGGACAGGGGCGGCTATGGCTACACCTTC
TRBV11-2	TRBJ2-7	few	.	CASSLAPAGYEQYF	TGTGCCAGCAGCTTAGCCCCAGCGGGCTACGAGCAGTACTTC
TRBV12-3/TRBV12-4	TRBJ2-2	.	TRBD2	CASSHTSGRMAGELFF	TGTGCCAGCAGTCACACTAGCGGGAGGATGGCCGGGGAGCTGTTTTTT
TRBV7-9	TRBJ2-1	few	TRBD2	CASSPQAGSSYNEQFF	TGTGCCAGCAGCCCCCAAGCGGGGAGCTCCTACAATGAGCAGTTCTTC
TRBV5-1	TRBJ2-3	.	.	CASSRQKGSDTQYF	TGCGCCAGCAGCAGACAGAAGGGATCAGATACGCAGTATTTT
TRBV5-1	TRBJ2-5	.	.	CASSPESRETQYF	TGCGCCAGCAGCCCGGAAAGCCGAGAGACCCAGTACTTC
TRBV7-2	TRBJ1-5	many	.	CASSLRSGQPQHF	TGTGCCAGCAGCTTAAGGTCAGGGCAGCCCCAGCATTTT
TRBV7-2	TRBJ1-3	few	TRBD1	CASSSDRATANTIYF	TGTGCCAGCAGCTCTGACAGGGCGACGGCCAACACCATATATTTT
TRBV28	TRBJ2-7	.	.	CASSWAAEAYEQYF	TGTGCCAGCAGTTGGGCGGCGGAGGCCTACGAGCAGTACTTC
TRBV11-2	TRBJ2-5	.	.	CASSQDLRETQYF	TGCGCCAGCAGCCAAGATCTAAGGGAGACCCAGTACTTC
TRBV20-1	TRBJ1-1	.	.	CSVAEQGTLHLTEAFF	TGCAGTGTCGCAGAACAGGGCACCCTCCACTTGACTGAAGCTTTCTTT
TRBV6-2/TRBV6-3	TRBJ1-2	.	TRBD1	CASSYGTGGGYTF	TGTGCCAGCAGTTACGGGACAGGGGGTGGCTACACCTTC
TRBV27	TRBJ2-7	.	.	CASSLTINYEQYF	TGTGCCAGCAGTTTAACTATCAACTACGAGCAGTACTTC
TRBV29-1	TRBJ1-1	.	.	CSVRLNTEAFF	TGCAGCGTACGGTTGAACACTGAAGCTTTCTTT
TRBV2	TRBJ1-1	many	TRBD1	CASSGAGGITEAFF	TGTGCCAGCAGTGGGGCAGGGGGAATCACTGAAGCTTTCTTT
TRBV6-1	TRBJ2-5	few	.	CASVRDPVTQETQYF	TGTGCCAGCGTCCGAGACCCGGTCACCCAAGAGACCCAGTACTTC
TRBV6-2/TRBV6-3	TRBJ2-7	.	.	CASRYEGTYEQYF	TGTGCCAGCAGGTACGAAGGTACCTACGAGCAGTACTTC
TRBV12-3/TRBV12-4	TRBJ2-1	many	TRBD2	CASRPGLAGSSAYNEQFF	TGTGCCAGCAGACCGGGACTAGCGGGATCGAGCGCCTACAATGAGCAGTTCTTC
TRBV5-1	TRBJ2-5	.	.	CASSEINEGETQYF	TGCGCCAGCAGCGAGATAAACGAGGGGGAGACCCAGTACTTC
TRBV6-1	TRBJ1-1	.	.	CAGTRWGGSEAFF	TGTGCCGGGACTCGGTGGGGTGGTTCTGAAGCTTTCTTT
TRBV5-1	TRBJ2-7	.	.	CASSQDPSGQYEQYF	TGCGCCAGCAGCCAAGATCCCAGCGGCCAATACGAGCAGTACTTC
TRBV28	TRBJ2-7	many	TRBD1	CASSLSWDRSSYEQYF	TGTGCCAGCAGTTTATCATGGGACAGGTCCTCCTACGAGCAGTACTTC
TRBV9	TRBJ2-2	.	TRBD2	CASSVFLAGGGTGELFF	TGTGCCAGCAGCGTATTCCTAGCGGGAGGAGGCACCGGGGAGCTGTTTTTT
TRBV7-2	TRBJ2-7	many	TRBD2	CASSKGGLVGYEQYF	TGTGCCAGCAGCAAGGGGGGACTAGTTGGCTACGAGCAGTACTTC
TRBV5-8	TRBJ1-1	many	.	CASSPPGYGTEAFF	TGTGCCAGCAGCCCGCCGGGGTATGGCACTGAAGCTTTCTTT
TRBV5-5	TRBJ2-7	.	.	CASTLTHLSYEQYF	TGTGCCAGCACCCTGACACACCTCTCCTACGAGCAGTACTTC
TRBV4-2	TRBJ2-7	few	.	CASSQVGISYEQYF	TGTGCCAGCAGCCAAGTCGGGATCTCCTACGAGCAGTACTTC
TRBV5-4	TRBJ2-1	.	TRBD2	CASSLRLAVPNEQFF	TGTGCCAGCAGCTTGCGACTAGCGGTCCCCAATGAGCAGTTCTTC
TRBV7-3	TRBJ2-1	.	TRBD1	CASSSTDRVNEQFF	TGTGCCAGCAGCTCGACGGACAGGGTGAATGAGCAGTTCTTC
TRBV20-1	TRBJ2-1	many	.	CSARDSPRYRSSYNEQFF	TGCAGTGCTAGAGATAGCCCTAGGTATAGAAGCTCCTACAATGAGCAGTTCTTC
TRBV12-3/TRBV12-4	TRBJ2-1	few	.	CASSPNLYSRSYNEQFF	TGTGCCAGCAGCCCTAACCTATACTCCCGCTCCTACAATGAGCAGTTCTTC
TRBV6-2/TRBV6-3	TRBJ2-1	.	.	CASSYQQYGSYNEQFF	TGTGCCAGCAGTTACCAGCAATACGGCTCCTACAATGAGCAGTTCTTC
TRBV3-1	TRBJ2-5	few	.	CASSQEWGKQETQYF	TGTGCCAGCAGCCAAGAATGGGGGAAACAAGAGACCCAGTACTTC